This is a list of T cell receptor beta chains from one sample in a study of T cells after yellow fever vaccination. TCRdb called the 5' RACE reads again in MiXCR, with one record for every CDR3 protein. In the table there are approximately 510,000 distinct CDR3 sequences, 21% of which are singletons. The input for sequencing was PBMCs, taken approximately 20 days after the first yellow fever vaccination. These receptors all come from a man aged 18 to 30 who received the YFV17D yellow fever vaccine. Each CDR3 is given with its conserved first and last residue. D genes are given only for firm matches. Clone sizes are given selectively: once, few, many, or a class where the clone is expanded.

CDR3 length	clone size	V gene	J gene	D gene	CDR3 DNA	CDR3 protein
14	many	TRBV7-2	TRBJ2-5	NA	TGTGCCAGCAGCTTAGTATTCAGGGAAGAGACCCAGTACTTC	CASSLVFREETQYF
14	NA	TRBV10-2	TRBJ1-2	NA	TGCGCCAGCAGTGAGCGGGGCATGATCTATGGCTACACCTTC	CASSERGMIYGYTF
14	NA	TRBV12-3/TRBV12-4	TRBJ1-1	TRBD1	TGTGCCAGCAGTTTTGACAGGGGGCAGGGTGAAGCTTTCTTT	CASSFDRGQGEAFF
13	many	TRBV30	TRBJ2-1	NA	TGTGCCTGGTCCCGGGAGTCCTACAATGAGCAGTTCTTC	CAWSRESYNEQFF
13	NA	TRBV11-2	TRBJ2-3	TRBD2	TGTGCCAGCAGCTCGGGGGGGCCTGGTACGCAGTATTTT	CASSSGGPGTQYF
14	NA	TRBV18	TRBJ2-3	TRBD2	TGTGCCAGCTCACAACTAGCGGGGGAAGATACGCAGTATTTT	CASSQLAGEDTQYF
15	NA	TRBV7-2	TRBJ2-3	TRBD2	TGTGCCAGCAGCTTAACGGGACTAGCGGGGGTAACGCAGTATTTT	CASSLTGLAGVTQYF
13	few	TRBV15	TRBJ1-2	NA	TGTGCCACCAGCAGTGATCTCTCCCTGGGCTACACCTTC	CATSSDLSLGYTF
14	NA	TRBV21-1	TRBJ2-5	NA	TGTGCCAGCAGCAATTGGGGGTGGCGAGAGACCCAGTACTTC	CASSNWGWRETQYF
15	NA	TRBV12-3/TRBV12-4	TRBJ2-3	NA	TGTGCCAGCAGTCCGATGTGGGGGCTCGGAGATACGCAGTATTTT	CASSPMWGLGDTQYF
14	NA	TRBV10-2	TRBJ2-5	NA	TGCGCCAGCAGTGAAGCAGGGAGGCAAGAGACCCAGTACTTC	CASSEAGRQETQYF
13	few	TRBV21-1	TRBJ2-4	NA	TGTGCCAGCAGGACGGTCGGGGGAAACATTCAGTACTTC	CASRTVGGNIQYF
15	many	TRBV4-3	TRBJ1-5	NA	TGCGCCAGCAGCCAAGATGGGCAGGGGAGGCAGCCCCAGCATTTT	CASSQDGQGRQPQHF
14	few	TRBV5-6	TRBJ2-5	TRBD2	TGTGCCAGCAGCGGAACGGGGGGGCGAAAGACCCAGTACTTC	CASSGTGGRKTQYF
15	few	TRBV10-3	TRBJ2-3	TRBD2	TGTGCCATCAGGGCCAGCGGGGGGGCCTCAGATACGCAGTATTTT	CAIRASGGASDTQYF
14	few	TRBV7-3	TRBJ2-5	NA	TGTGCCAGCAGCTCCCAGGGCGGGGAAGAGACCCAGTACTTC	CASSSQGGEETQYF
15	NA	TRBV6-5	TRBJ2-3	NA	TGTGCCAGCAGTTACTCGGGGGACCGCACAGATACGCAGTATTTT	CASSYSGDRTDTQYF
13	NA	TRBV5-4	TRBJ1-2	NA	TGTGCCAGCAGCTTTCAGACAGGCAAGGTCTACACCTTC	CASSFQTGKVYTF
14	NA	TRBV20-1	TRBJ2-1	NA	TGCAGTGCTAGAGATCGACGGCTGAACAATGAGCAGTTCTTC	CSARDRRLNNEQFF
14	few	TRBV12-3/TRBV12-4	TRBJ2-2	NA	TGTGCCAGCAGTTACACCGGGACTGACGGGAAGCTGTTTTTT	CASSYTGTDGKLFF
14	NA	TRBV6-1	TRBJ1-4	NA	TGTGCCAGCAGTGATTACAGGGCGAATGAAAAACTGTTTTTT	CASSDYRANEKLFF
13	many	TRBV12-5	TRBJ2-6	NA	TGTGCTAGTGACGGAGCTGGGGCCAACGTCCTGACTTTC	CASDGAGANVLTF
14	NA	TRBV11-3	TRBJ2-2	NA	TGTGCCACTTCCCGGGACTCGAACACCGGGGAGCTGTTTTTT	CATSRDSNTGELFF
15	few	TRBV20-1	TRBJ1-5	TRBD1	TGCAGTGCTGAACAGGGGGCAGGGAGCAATCAGCCCCAGCATTTT	CSAEQGAGSNQPQHF
12	few	TRBV7-6	TRBJ2-1	NA	TGTGCCAGCAGCTCGTTACAGAATGAGCAGTTCTTC	CASSSLQNEQFF
16	NA	TRBV4-1	TRBJ1-2	NA	TGCGCCAGCAGCCAAGAGGTGGTCAGGGGTTTTTATGGCTACACCTTC	CASSQEVVRGFYGYTF
14	few	TRBV27	TRBJ2-3	TRBD1	TGTGCCAGCAGCCCAGGGGGATTCCCAGATACGCAGTATTTT	CASSPGGFPDTQYF
16	many	TRBV27	TRBJ2-5	NA	TGTGCCAGCAGTCCGATCACTTTCTCGTTGAGAGAGACCCAGTACTTC	CASSPITFSLRETQYF
13	few	TRBV28	TRBJ2-1	NA	TGTGCCAGCAGTTTCCAGGAAGCTGGTGAGCAGTTCTTC	CASSFQEAGEQFF
13	NA	TRBV5-5	TRBJ1-4	NA	TGTGCCAGCAGTTGGGACGTGGATGAAAAACTGTTTTTT	CASSWDVDEKLFF
18	few	TRBV4-3	TRBJ1-6	TRBD1	TGCGCCAGCAGCCAAGATCCCTGTCGGCCAGGGGGATGTTCACCCCTCCACTTT	CASSQDPCRPGGCSPLHF
16	few	TRBV27	TRBJ2-3	NA	TGTGCCAGCAGTTTATCTAGAAATCTCATCACAGATACGCAGTATTTT	CASSLSRNLITDTQYF
14	few	TRBV9	TRBJ1-6	NA	TGTGCCAGCAGCGCACATGGAGATAATTCACCCCTCCACTTT	CASSAHGDNSPLHF
17	few	TRBV4-3	TRBJ2-2	NA	TGCGCCAGCAGCCAAGGTTCAGGAGGCCCGAACACCGGGGAGCTGTTTTTT	CASSQGSGGPNTGELFF
11	NA	TRBV6-5	TRBJ1-4	NA	TGTGCCAGCAGTGAAAATGAAAAACTGTTTTTT	CASSENEKLFF
15	NA	TRBV6-5	TRBJ2-2	NA	TGTGCCAGCAGTTACAGGGCAGCGAACACCGGGGAGCTGTTTTTT	CASSYRAANTGELFF
14	NA	TRBV2	TRBJ2-3	TRBD2	TGTGCCAGCAGCCTAACTAGCGGCAGGGATACGCAGTATTTT	CASSLTSGRDTQYF
16	NA	TRBV20-1	TRBJ2-1	NA	TGCAGTGCTAGAGATGGGGGCAGGGGGGTCGGTAATGAGCAGTTCTTC	CSARDGGRGVGNEQFF
13	NA	TRBV12-3/TRBV12-4	TRBJ1-2	NA	TGTGCCAGCAGTTCCCCCGGACCTTATGGCTACACCTTC	CASSSPGPYGYTF
14	NA	TRBV6-1	TRBJ2-7	TRBD2	TGTGCCAGCAGTCCCAGCGGGGACCACTACGAGCAGTACTTC	CASSPSGDHYEQYF
18	few	TRBV19	TRBJ2-2	NA	TGTGCCAGTACTTCCCTGGGGAGCTTGGGGGGCAACACCGGGGAGCTGTTTTTT	CASTSLGSLGGNTGELFF
14	NA	TRBV25-1	TRBJ1-1	NA	TGTGCCAGCAGGCGCACCCCAGAGAACACTGAAGCTTTCTTT	CASRRTPENTEAFF
15	few	TRBV5-6	TRBJ2-3	NA	TGTGCCAGCAGCTTACCCCCTCTGGGCACAGATACGCAGTATTTT	CASSLPPLGTDTQYF
14	few	TRBV6-1	TRBJ1-3	NA	TGTGCCAGCAGTGGGTCGCGAGCTGGAAACACCATATATTTT	CASSGSRAGNTIYF
16	few	TRBV5-5	TRBJ2-7	NA	TGTGCCAGCAGCTTGACTCGAAACGGATGGTCCTACGAGCAGTACTTC	CASSLTRNGWSYEQYF
12	NA	TRBV7-9	TRBJ1-1	NA	TGTGCCAGCAGCTCCCGCAGTACTGAAGCTTTCTTT	CASSSRSTEAFF
14	NA	TRBV7-3	TRBJ2-1	NA	TGTGCCAGCAGCCCCCTGGGGGTTGAAGATGAGCAGTTCTTC	CASSPLGVEDEQFF
15	NA	TRBV7-2	TRBJ1-2	NA	TGTGCCAGCAGCGAGTGGACAAACGGAAACTATGGCTACACCTTC	CASSEWTNGNYGYTF
15	NA	TRBV7-2	TRBJ2-5	TRBD1	TGTGCCAGCAGCTTAGTGGACAGGAACCAAGAGACCCAGTACTTC	CASSLVDRNQETQYF
16	once	TRBV28	TRBJ2-2	NA	TGTGCCAGCAGCAGACGGGGACTTCCGAACACCGGGGAGCTGTTTTTT	CASSRRGLPNTGELFF
15	NA	TRBV20-1	TRBJ2-7	TRBD2	TGCAGTGCTCTTAGACTAGCGGGGGGCCCCTACGAGCAGTACTTC	CSALRLAGGPYEQYF
15	few	TRBV7-9	TRBJ2-2	NA	TGTGCCAGCAGCCCTATGGGGGTTGGCACCGGGGAGCTGTTTTTT	CASSPMGVGTGELFF